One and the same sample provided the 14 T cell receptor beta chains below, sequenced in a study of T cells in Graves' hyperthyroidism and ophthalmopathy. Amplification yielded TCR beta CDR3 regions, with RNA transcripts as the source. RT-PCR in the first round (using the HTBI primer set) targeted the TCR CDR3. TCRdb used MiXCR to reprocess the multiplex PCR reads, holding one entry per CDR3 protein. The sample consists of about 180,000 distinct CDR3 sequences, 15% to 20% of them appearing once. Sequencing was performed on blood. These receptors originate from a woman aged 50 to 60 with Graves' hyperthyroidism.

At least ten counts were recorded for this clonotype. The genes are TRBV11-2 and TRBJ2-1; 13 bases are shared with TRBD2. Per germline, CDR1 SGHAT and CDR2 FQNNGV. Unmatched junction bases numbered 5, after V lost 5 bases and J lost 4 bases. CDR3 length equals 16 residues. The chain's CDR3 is CASSKTSGGIYNEQFF. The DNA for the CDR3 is TGTGCCAGCAGCAAGACTAGCGGGGGGATATACAATGAGCAGTTCTTC.

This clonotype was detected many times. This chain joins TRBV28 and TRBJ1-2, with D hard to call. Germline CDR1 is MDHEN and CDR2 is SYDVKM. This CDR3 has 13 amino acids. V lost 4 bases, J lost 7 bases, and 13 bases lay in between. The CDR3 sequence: CASSYEAARGYTF. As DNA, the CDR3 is TGTGCCAGCAGTTATGAGGCAGCTCGTGGCTACACCTTC.

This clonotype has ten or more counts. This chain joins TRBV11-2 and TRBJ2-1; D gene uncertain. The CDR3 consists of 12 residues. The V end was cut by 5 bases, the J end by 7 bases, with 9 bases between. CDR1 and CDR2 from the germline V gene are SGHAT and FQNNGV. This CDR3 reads CASSPPLNEQFF. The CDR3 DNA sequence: TGTGCCAGCAGCCCCCCTCTAAATGAGCAGTTCTTC. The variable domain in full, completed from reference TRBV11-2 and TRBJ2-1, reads EAGVAQSPRYKIIEKRQSVAFWCNPISGHATLYWYQQILGQGPKLLIQFQNNGVVDDSQLPKDRFSAERLKGVDSTLKIQPAKLEDSAVYLCASSPPLNEQFFGPGTRLTVL.

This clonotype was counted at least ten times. Here the CDR3 DNA reads TGTGCCAGCAGTTTAGTGGGACTAGCGGGGGATGAGCAGTTCTTC. Its protein product is CASSLVGLAGDEQFF. This rearrangement joins TRBV27 to TRBJ2-1; 14 bases map to TRBD2. CDR3 size: 15 residues. The V segment lost 2 bases and the J segment 8 bases; nucleotides outside the gene matches: 2. In germline, CDR1 is MNHEY, CDR2 SMNVEV (reference sequence).

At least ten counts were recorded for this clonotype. CDR3 in amino acids: CSVSFRVNYGYTF. The DNA for the CDR3 is TGCAGCGTTTCTTTCAGGGTAAACTATGGCTACACCTTC. The chain joins TRBV29-1 to TRBJ1-2, with a possible D match to TRBD1 (5 bases). The CDR3 extends over 13 amino acids. Germline assignment: CDR1 SQVTM and CDR2 ANQGSEA. V was cut by 5 bases and J by 2 bases, with 12 bases left in between.

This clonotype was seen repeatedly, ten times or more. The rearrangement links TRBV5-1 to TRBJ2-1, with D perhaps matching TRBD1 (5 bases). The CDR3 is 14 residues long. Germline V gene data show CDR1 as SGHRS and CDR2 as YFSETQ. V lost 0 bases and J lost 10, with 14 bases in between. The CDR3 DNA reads TGCGCCAGCAGCTTGGAAGGGGATTTAGGGGAGCAGTTCTTC. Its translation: CASSLEGDLGEQFF. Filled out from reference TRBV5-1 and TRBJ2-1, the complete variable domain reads KAGVTQTPRYLIKTRGQQVTLSCSPISGHRSVSWYQQTPGQGLQFLFEYFSETQRNKGNFPGRFSGRQFSNSRSEMNVSTLELGDSALYLCASSLEGDLGEQFFGPGTRLTVL.

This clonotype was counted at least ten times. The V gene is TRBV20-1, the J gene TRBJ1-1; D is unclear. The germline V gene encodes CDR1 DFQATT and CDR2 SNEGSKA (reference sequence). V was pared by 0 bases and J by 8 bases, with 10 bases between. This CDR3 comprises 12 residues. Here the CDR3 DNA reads TGCAGTGCTAGAGATCGTGGGCGCGAAGCTTTCTTT. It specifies CSARDRGREAFF.

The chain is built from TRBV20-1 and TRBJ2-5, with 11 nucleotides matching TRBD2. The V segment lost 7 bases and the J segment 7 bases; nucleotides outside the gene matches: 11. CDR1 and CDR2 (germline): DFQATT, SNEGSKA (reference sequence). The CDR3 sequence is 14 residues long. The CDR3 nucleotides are TGCAGTGACATAGCGGGAGGGCCTATTGGGACCCAGTACTTC. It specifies CSDIAGGPIGTQYF.

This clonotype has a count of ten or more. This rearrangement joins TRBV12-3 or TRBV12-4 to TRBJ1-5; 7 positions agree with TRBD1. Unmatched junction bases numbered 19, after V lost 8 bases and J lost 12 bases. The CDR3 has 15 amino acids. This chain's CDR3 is CASYKHGTVAGVQHF. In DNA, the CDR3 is TGTGCCAGCTACAAGCACGGGACAGTCGCAGGAGTCCAGCATTTT.

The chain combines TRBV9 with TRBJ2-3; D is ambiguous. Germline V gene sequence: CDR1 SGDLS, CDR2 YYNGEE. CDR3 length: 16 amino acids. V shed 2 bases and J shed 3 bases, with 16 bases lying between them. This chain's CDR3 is CASSVRPTLTTDTQYF. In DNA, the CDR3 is TGTGCCAGCAGCGTCCGGCCGACGTTAACTACAGATACGCAGTATTTT.

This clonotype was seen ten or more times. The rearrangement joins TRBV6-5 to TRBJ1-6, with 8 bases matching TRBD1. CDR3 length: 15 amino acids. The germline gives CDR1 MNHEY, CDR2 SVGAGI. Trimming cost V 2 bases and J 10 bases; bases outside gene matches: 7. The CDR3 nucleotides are TGTGCCAGCAGTTACGAGGCAGGGGGCTGGTCACCCCTCCACTTT. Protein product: CASSYEAGGWSPLHF.

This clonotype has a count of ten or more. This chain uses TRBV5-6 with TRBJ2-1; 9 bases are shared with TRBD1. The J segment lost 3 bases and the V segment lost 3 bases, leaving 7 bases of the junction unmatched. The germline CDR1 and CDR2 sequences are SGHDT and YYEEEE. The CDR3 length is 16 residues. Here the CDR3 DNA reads TGTGCCAGCAGCTCACAGGGGGCACCGTTCTACAATGAGCAGTTCTTC. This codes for CASSSQGAPFYNEQFF.

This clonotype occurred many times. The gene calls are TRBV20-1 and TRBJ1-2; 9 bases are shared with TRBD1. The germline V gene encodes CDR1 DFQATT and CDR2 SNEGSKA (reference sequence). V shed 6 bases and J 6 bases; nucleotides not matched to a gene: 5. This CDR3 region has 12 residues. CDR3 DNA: TGCAGTGCGACAGGACAGGGGAATGGCTACACCTTC. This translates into CSATGQGNGYTF.

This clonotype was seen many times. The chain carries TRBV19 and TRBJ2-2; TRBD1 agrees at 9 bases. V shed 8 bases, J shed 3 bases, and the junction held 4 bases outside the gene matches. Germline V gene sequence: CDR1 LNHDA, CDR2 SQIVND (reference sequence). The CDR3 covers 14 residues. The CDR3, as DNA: TGTGCCAGTGGCCGGGACAGGGACACCGGGGAGCTGTTTTTT. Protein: CASGRDRDTGELFF.